A single sample is the source of the 32 T cell receptor beta chains below, sequenced in a study of PD-1 blockade in classical Hodgkin lymphoma. Time point denoted: cycle 4 day 1 (C4D1), after about 6 weeks of nivolumab. With no exception, relapse followed autologous stem cell transplantation in all patients, and brentuximab vedotin exposure varied. Libraries were prepared by immunoSEQ multiplex PCR; TCRdb keeps only in-frame clonotypes and omits some of them. The sample yields 80,000 to 95,000 clones, about 83% seen once. Sequenced here: peripheral blood mononuclear cells (PBMCs), sampled before the fourth cycle of nivolumab. The receptors were sampled from a human donor with classical Hodgkin lymphoma.

This clone occurred a few times. Here the CDR3 reads CSVRQGFYGYTF. Here the CDR3 DNA reads TGCAGCGTTAGACAGGGATTTTATGGCTACACCTTC. The V and J genes are TRBV29-1 and TRBJ1-2; 7 nucleotides align to TRBD1. This CDR3 is built from 12 residues. CDR1 and CDR2 (germline): SQVTM, ANQGSEA. The V gene end was trimmed by 5 bases and the J gene end by 5 bases; junction bases not matched to a gene: 5.

The chain uses TRBV6-5 and TRBJ2-7; 8 nucleotides agree with TRBD1. Trimming removed 6 bases from V and 3 bases from J; junction bases left unmatched: 10. The length of the CDR3 is 15 residues. Germline CDR1 and CDR2: MNHEY and SVGAGI. CDR3 region: CASSPYGQGSYEQYF. DNA of the CDR3: TGTGCCAGCAGCCCCTACGGACAGGGAAGCTACGAGCAGTACTTC.

Here the CDR3 DNA reads TGTGCCAGCAGCAAAGGGGAAAGTAGGGGGCAGGGGGCGGAAAAACTGTTTTTT. As protein: CASSKGESRGQGAEKLFF. The V and J genes are TRBV21-1 and TRBJ1-4; the table gives TRBD1 as D, unverified against the DNA. TRBV21-1 is shown as a pseudogene. This CDR3 has 18 residues.

The chain uses TRBV5-1 and TRBJ2-7, with D uncertain. The CDR3 consists of 13 residues. The germline gives CDR1 SGHRS, CDR2 YFSETQ. With 4 bases removed from V and 4 bases from J, the gap between germline ends came to 12 bases. CDR3 DNA sequence: TGCGCCAGCAGCCCCTTTGGCCAATACGAGCAGTACTTC. It specifies CASSPFGQYEQYF. The complete variable domain, with remaining parts taken from reference TRBV5-1 and TRBJ2-7, reads KAGVTQTPRYLIKTRGQQVTLSCSPISGHRSVSWYQQTPGQGLQFLFEYFSETQRNKGNFPGRFSGRQFSNSRSEMNVSTLELGDSALYLCASSPFGQYEQYFGPGTRLTVT.

This chain uses TRBV10-3 with TRBJ2-1; 13 bases fit TRBD2. The V and J ends lost 3 bases and 0 bases, in that order; junction bases with no gene match: 5. CDR1 and CDR2 (germline): ENHRY, SYGVKD. The CDR3 is 18 amino acids. The DNA for the CDR3 is TGTGCCATCAGTGAACCGGGACTAGCGGGATCCTCCTACAATGAGCAGTTCTTC. It codes for CAISEPGLAGSSYNEQFF.

Only a few counts were recorded for this clone. The chain uses TRBV11-2 and TRBJ1-2; D not resolved. CDR3 length: 15 residues. The V gene's germline CDR1 is SGHAT and CDR2 FQNNGV. Deletions cut 0 bases from V and 0 bases from J, with 8 bases between. The CDR3 protein is CASSLDLGSNYGYTF. CDR3 DNA: TGTGCCAGCAGCTTAGATCTGGGTTCTAACTATGGCTACACCTTC.

The rearrangement joins TRBV29-1 to TRBJ2-3; 7 bases are shared with TRBD2. The V gene's germline CDR1 is SQVTM and CDR2 ANQGSEA. V lost 8 bases, J lost 0 bases, and 11 bases stayed unmatched. The CDR3 covers 15 residues. The CDR3 reads CSPPASGTSTDTQYF. CDR3 sequence (DNA): TGCAGCCCCCCCGCTAGCGGCACTAGCACAGATACGCAGTATTTT.

V and J are TRBV28 and TRBJ2-7; the match to TRBD1 covers 8 bases. This CDR3 contains 14 residues. Germline assignment: CDR1 MDHEN and CDR2 SYDVKM. Unmatched junction bases numbered 6, after V lost 4 bases and J lost 4 bases. CDR3 DNA sequence: TGTGCCAGCAGTTGGGCAGGGGGCGTTTACGAGCAGTACTTC. It codes for CASSWAGGVYEQYF.

V is TRBV2 and J is TRBJ1-3; the D gene is possibly TRBD1 (6 bases). The CDR3 contains 14 residues. V was clipped by 6 bases and J by 2 bases, with 11 bases between them. The germline V gene has CDR1 SNHLY and CDR2 FYNNEI. The CDR3 DNA is TGTGCCAGCAGCACAGGGTCTGCTGGAAACACCATATATTTT. It codes for CASSTGSAGNTIYF.

The gene calls are TRBV5-1 and TRBJ2-1; 7 bases map to TRBD2. The CDR3 is made up of 16 amino acids. CDR1 SGHRS and CDR2 YFSETQ come from the germline V gene. The ends lost 0 bases at V and 4 bases at J; junction bases unmatched: 7. The CDR3 loop is CASSLVPSGSYNEQFF. CDR3 bases: TGCGCCAGCAGCTTGGTACCTAGCGGATCTTACAATGAGCAGTTCTTC.

This chain links TRBV9 with TRBJ2-6; maybe TRBD1 (6 bases). V shed 4 bases and J shed 4 bases, with 12 bases lying between them. Germline CDR1 SGDLS, CDR2 YYNGEE. CDR3 size: 15 residues. The CDR3 loop is CASSLWGHGANVLTF. The CDR3 region has the DNA TGTGCCAGCAGCCTATGGGGGCACGGGGCCAACGTCCTGACTTTC.

The genes are TRBV11-3 and TRBJ2-7; D tentatively reads TRBD1 or TRBD2 (5 bases each). This CDR3 contains 13 residues. Germline V gives CDR1 SGHNT, CDR2 YENEEA. V lost 5 bases and J 5 bases, leaving 13 bases between the germline ends. This CDR3 is CASSHGTANEQYF. The CDR3 bases are TGTGCCAGCAGCCACGGGACCGCCAACGAGCAGTACTTC. Full variable domain (rest looked up from reference TRBV11-3 and TRBJ2-7): EAGVVQSPRYKIIEKKQPVAFWCNPISGHNTLYWYLQNLGQGPELLIRYENEEAVDDSQLPKDRFSAERLKGVDSTLKIQPAELGDSAVYLCASSHGTANEQYFGPGTRLTVT.

In this sample, this clone turned up once. The chain joins TRBV7-7 to TRBJ2-3; D remains ambiguous. Germline-derived CDR1 and CDR2 are SSHAT and FNYEAQ (reference sequence). This CDR3 comprises 13 residues. Trimming pared 0 bases from V and 6 bases from J, leaving 7 bases between. This CDR3 is CASSLAGSDTQYF. CDR3 nucleotides: TGTGCCAGCAGCTTAGCCGGTTCGGATACGCAGTATTTT. Filled out from reference TRBV7-7 and TRBJ2-3, the complete variable domain reads GAGVSQSPRYKVTKRGQDVTLRCDPISSHATLYWYQQALGQGPEFLTYFNYEAQPDKSGLPSDRFSAERPEGSISTLTIQRTEQRDSAMYRCASSLAGSDTQYFGPGTRLTVL.

Concerning this clone itself: The germline gene is not matched at one end of the junction; a read error may be the cause. CDR3: CAWSVQSSRELAF. CDR3 coding DNA: TGTGCCTGGAGTGTGCAGTCCTCGCGAGAGCTCGCTTTT. The V call is TRBV30, the J call TRBJ1-4; no definite D call. CDR1 GTSNPN and CDR2 SVGIG come from the germline V gene (reference sequence). This CDR3 region has 13 residues.

This clone was recorded a few times. This sequence joins TRBV30 and TRBJ1-3; a weak D match, TRBD1 (6 bases). Trimming removed 3 bases from V and 7 bases from J, with 13 bases in between. This CDR3 comprises 13 residues. CDR1 GTSNPN and CDR2 SVGIG come from the germline V gene (reference sequence). The CDR3 coding sequence is TGTGCCTGGAGCAAGGGGGGTGGCAACACCATATATTTT. It yields the protein CAWSKGGGNTIYF.

This sequence joins TRBV30 and TRBJ2-5, with D tentatively TRBD2 (7 bases). CDR1 GTSNPN and CDR2 SVGIG come from the germline V gene (reference sequence). V was shortened by 1 base and J by 7 bases, with 16 bases between the two germline ends. CDR3 length equals 14 residues. CDR3 amino acids: CAWSALGGPGTQYF. The CDR3 nucleotides are TGTGCCTGGAGTGCCCTGGGGGGGCCAGGGACCCAGTACTTC.

The CDR3 nucleotides are TGTGCCAGTATATTATCCAGTGGGGCCAACGTCCTGACTTTC. As protein: CASILSSGANVLTF. This chain joins TRBV19 and TRBJ2-6; the D is unclear. The CDR3 is 14 residues long. V lost 7 bases and J lost 3, with 10 bases in between. Germline-derived CDR1 and CDR2 are LNHDA and SQIVND (reference sequence).

This clone occurred a few times. V is TRBV27 and J is TRBJ1-4, with D unclear. The CDR3 totals 14 residues. V shed 2 bases and J shed 11 bases, with 15 bases lying between them. Germline-derived CDR1 and CDR2 are MNHEY and SMNVEV (reference sequence). The chain's CDR3 is CASSLTSPGGKLFF. The CDR3 coding sequence is TGTGCCAGCAGTTTAACATCCCCGGGAGGGAAACTGTTTTTT.

For the CDR3, the DNA is TGTGCCAGCAGTTACGGGGTAGCAGGGCCTGCCTACGAGCAGTACTTC. It encodes CASSYGVAGPAYEQYF. The V gene is TRBV6-5, the J gene TRBJ2-7; possible D gene TRBD1, 5 bases. CDR1 and CDR2 from the germline V gene are MNHEY and SVGAGI. The length of the CDR3 is 16 residues. Trimming removed 2 bases at V and 2 bases at J, with 16 bases between.

This chain links TRBV10-3 with TRBJ1-4; 9 nucleotides match TRBD1. The V and J ends lost 6 bases and 8 bases, in that order; junction bases with no gene match: 7. The CDR3 totals 14 residues. Germline V gives CDR1 ENHRY, CDR2 SYGVKD. CDR3 in DNA: TGTGCCATCAGAGGAACAGGGGGCAACGAAAAACTGTTTTTT. This gives the protein CAIRGTGGNEKLFF.

This clone was detected once. This chain links TRBV2 with TRBJ1-1; 8 bases are shared with TRBD1. Trimming removed 2 bases from V and 4 bases from J; junction bases left unmatched: 9. Germline values: CDR1 SNHLY, CDR2 FYNNEI. The CDR3 sequence is 16 residues long. Here the CDR3 reads CASSERDRGSGTEAFF. The CDR3 coding sequence is TGTGCCAGCAGTGAACGAGACAGGGGAAGTGGCACTGAAGCTTTCTTT.

V and J are TRBV6-1 and TRBJ2-7; D unclear. Trimming pared 0 bases from V and 6 bases from J, leaving 15 bases between. Per germline, CDR1 MNHNS and CDR2 SASEGT. The CDR3 runs 15 residues. CDR3 sequence reads: CASSEAFPPLLEQYF. The CDR3 coding sequence is TGTGCCAGCAGTGAAGCCTTTCCCCCGTTACTCGAGCAGTACTTC.

This clone was seen once. This sequence joins TRBV6-1 and TRBJ2-1; D may be TRBD1 (6 bases). Trimming stripped 2 bases from V and 15 bases from J, with 17 bases between. The CDR3 has 13 amino acids. Germline CDR1 reads MNHNS; CDR2 reads SASEGT. The CDR3 DNA reads as TGTGCCAGCAGTGAATTAGAACCAGGGGTTCGGTTCTTC. It yields the protein CASSELEPGVRFF.

The V call is TRBV19, the J call TRBJ2-1; tentative D call: TRBD2 (6 bases). The CDR3 extends over 16 amino acids. Germline V gene lookup returns CDR1 LNHDA and CDR2 SQIVND (reference sequence). Trimming took 0 bases from V and 7 from J, leaving 16 bases between them. The CDR3 sequence: CASSIDLTGTRNEQFF. In nucleotides, the CDR3 is TGTGCCAGTAGTATAGACCTCACCGGGACTCGGAATGAGCAGTTCTTC.

V usage is TRBV19 and J usage is TRBJ1-5; tentatively, D is TRBD1 (6 bases). Germline lookup yields CDR1 LNHDA and CDR2 SQIVND (reference sequence). The CDR3 length is 13 residues. Trimming stripped 5 bases from V and 6 bases from J, with 11 bases between. The CDR3 region is CASSYREGQPQHF. DNA for the CDR3: TGTGCCAGTAGTTACAGGGAAGGTCAGCCCCAGCATTTT.

The chain couples TRBV2 to TRBJ2-5; TRBD2 agrees at 13 bases. V lost 3 bases and J lost 3; bases outside the gene matches: 4. Germline V gives CDR1 SNHLY, CDR2 FYNNEI. The CDR3 is 16 residues long. CDR3 in DNA: TGTGCCAGCAGTGACGGACTAGCGGGAGATGAAGAGACCCAGTACTTC. Translation: CASSDGLAGDEETQYF.

This clone has just a few counts. The gene calls are TRBV10-3 and TRBJ1-2; no definite D call. The V and J ends lost 1 base and 6 bases respectively, with 6 bases between them. The CDR3 is 12 residues long. In germline, CDR1 is ENHRY, CDR2 SYGVKD. The CDR3 DNA is TGTGCCATCAGTGAGTACGGGGATGGCTACACCTTC. This sequence encodes CAISEYGDGYTF.

The V call is TRBV11-2, the J call TRBJ2-7; TRBD1 matches at 11 bases. Germline CDR1 and CDR2: SGHAT and FQNNGV. The trim removed 4 bases at V and 1 base at J, leaving 3 bases unmatched. The CDR3 spans 15 residues. The CDR3 DNA follows: TGTGCCAGCAGCTGGGGACAGGGGGGATCCTACGAGCAGTACTTC. It translates to CASSWGQGGSYEQYF.

CDR3 residues: CASIQGTGGGNQPQHF. The CDR3 DNA reads as TGTGCCAGCATCCAAGGGACAGGGGGAGGCAATCAGCCCCAGCATTTT. The rearrangement links TRBV7-8 to TRBJ1-5, with TRBD1 matching 11 bases. J lost 2 bases, V lost 7 bases, and 7 bases had no gene match. Germline-derived CDR1 and CDR2 are SGHVS and FQNEAQ. CDR3 length: 16 amino acids.

The V call is TRBV11-2, the J call TRBJ2-7; TRBD2 agrees at 11 bases. Trimming cost V 5 bases and J 0 bases; bases outside gene matches: 6. The germline gives CDR1 SGHAT, CDR2 FQNNGV. The CDR3 runs 16 residues. CDR3 loop: CASSLGLAGNSYEQYF. The CDR3 coding sequence is TGTGCCAGCAGCCTAGGACTAGCGGGTAACTCCTACGAGCAGTACTTC.

The chain has TRBV19 and TRBJ2-3; D call uncertain. V lost 3 bases and J lost 4, with 11 bases in between. Germline CDR1 reads LNHDA; CDR2 reads SQIVND (reference sequence). The CDR3 is 14 amino acids. The CDR3 region has the DNA TGTGCCAGTAGTATCCGGTTAGGTCCAGATACGCAGTATTTT. Residues: CASSIRLGPDTQYF.

The sample holds one count of this clone. The chain carries TRBV7-9 and TRBJ2-7; 8 bases line up with TRBD1. The CDR3 spans 15 residues. The junction had 6 bases not matched to a gene; V was cut back by 5 bases and J by 0 bases. Germline V gene lookup returns CDR1 SEHNR and CDR2 FQNEAQ (reference sequence). In DNA, the CDR3 is TGTGCCAGCAGCACAGACAGGGGAAGCTCCTACGAGCAGTACTTC. This encodes CASSTDRGSSYEQYF.